The present TCR beta chain was sequenced within a study of blood T cells in healthy people across ages. General observations from the study: Diversity estimates from one million T cells were considered underestimates.

With regard to this clonotype: Its specificity is not known.

For the second PCR, which ran for 7 to 11 cycles, a sample-barcoded 5' primer and a J-beta primer mix were used. A single record per CDR3 protein comes from TCRdb applying MiXCR to the 5' RACE reads. The profile shows fewer than 900,000 distinct CDR3 sequences, approximately 39% of them singletons. The receptor was isolated from a woman aged 55-70 years in good health. Sequenced input: blood.

The DNA of the CDR3 is TGCGCCAGCAGCCAAGAGAGCAACGTACTAGCGGGCACAGATACGCAGTATTTT. The encoded protein is CASSQESNVLAGTDTQYF. The gene calls are TRBV4-3 and TRBJ2-3; 8 bases map to TRBD2. Germline V gene sequence: CDR1 LGHNA, CDR2 YSLEER. The CDR3 is made up of 18 amino acids. V dropped 0 bases and J dropped 1; count of bases not matched to a gene: 9.